Sequencing of this T cell receptor beta chain was carried out in a study of shared clonotypes between healthy human individuals. In germline, CDR1 is MGHRA, CDR2 YSYEKL. This CDR3 contains 15 residues. J lost 6 bases, V lost 4 bases, and 10 bases had no gene match. 200 ng DNA, about 33,000 T cell genomes, went into each sorted-subset replicate PCR. The repertoire was sequenced with immunoSEQ multiplex PCR; TCRdb's copy has only in-frame clones and lacks some. The table lists about 1 million clones, about 75% of them singletons. Concerning this clone itself: Its specificity is unknown.

Study-wide points: The donor pool, a small one, limited the genetic and exposure-history diversity represented. Rarefaction showed that sequencing of sorted subsets was incomplete (despite large depth).

The rearrangement joins TRBV4-1 to TRBJ2-3; TRBD2 matches at 7 bases. The TCR comes from a man between 18 and 35 years old in good health. Sample: memory CD4+ T cells sorted from blood. Subset noted: CD45RA-negative fraction. The CDR3 DNA reads TGCGCCAGCAGCCCACTGGTCGCGGGAGAGGATACGCAGTATTTT. Protein: CASSPLVAGEDTQYF.